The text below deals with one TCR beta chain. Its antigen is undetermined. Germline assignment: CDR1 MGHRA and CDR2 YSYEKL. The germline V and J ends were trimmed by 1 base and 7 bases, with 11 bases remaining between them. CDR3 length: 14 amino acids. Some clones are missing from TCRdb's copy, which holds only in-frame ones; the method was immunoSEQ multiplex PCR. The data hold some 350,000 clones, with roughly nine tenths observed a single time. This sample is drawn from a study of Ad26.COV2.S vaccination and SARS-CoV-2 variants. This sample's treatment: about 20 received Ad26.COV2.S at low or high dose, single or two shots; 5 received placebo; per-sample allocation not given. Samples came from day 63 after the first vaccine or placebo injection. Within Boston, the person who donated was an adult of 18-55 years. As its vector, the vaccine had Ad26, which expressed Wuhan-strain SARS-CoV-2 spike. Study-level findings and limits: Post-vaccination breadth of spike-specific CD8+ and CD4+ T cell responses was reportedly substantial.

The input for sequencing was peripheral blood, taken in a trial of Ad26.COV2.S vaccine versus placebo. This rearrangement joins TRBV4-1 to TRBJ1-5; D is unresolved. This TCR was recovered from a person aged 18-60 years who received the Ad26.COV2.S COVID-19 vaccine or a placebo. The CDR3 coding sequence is TGCGCCAGCAGCCAAGGGCCCGTAAGCCAGCCCCAGCATTTT. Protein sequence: CASSQGPVSQPQHF.